Listed below are T cell receptor beta chains from one sample, sequenced in a study of T cells after yellow fever vaccination. TCRdb recomputed calls from the 5' RACE reads with MiXCR, one row per CDR3 protein. The data show approximately 550,000 distinct CDR3 sequences, roughly 19% seen once. The input for sequencing was PBMCs, taken 15 days after the yellow fever booster vaccination. The source of these receptors is a man aged 30 to 45 who received the YFV17D yellow fever vaccine. Each CDR3 is given with its conserved first and last residue. A D gene is named only where the DNA matches it firmly. Clone size is stated in some rows and not others, as once, few, many or a class when expanded.

cdr3_nt: TGTGCCTCCGGGACAGGAAGTTCCCAGTACTTC
cdr3_aa: CASGTGSSQYF
d_call: TRBD1
v_call: TRBV25-1
clone_size: -
j_call: TRBJ2-5

cdr3_nt: TGCGCCAGCAGCGCTCCGGGACAGGGTCCCTACGAGCAGTACTTC
cdr3_aa: CASSAPGQGPYEQYF
d_call: TRBD1
v_call: TRBV5-1
clone_size: -
j_call: TRBJ2-7

cdr3_nt: TGTGCCATCAGTGAGAGCGGCCTAGCGGACAACAATGAGCAGTTCTTC
cdr3_aa: CAISESGLADNNEQFF
d_call: TRBD2
v_call: TRBV10-3
clone_size: -
j_call: TRBJ2-1

cdr3_nt: TGCAGTGCTAGTGTCAGGGTCACCTATAATTCACCCCTCCACTTT
cdr3_aa: CSASVRVTYNSPLHF
d_call: -
v_call: TRBV20-1
clone_size: -
j_call: TRBJ1-6

cdr3_nt: TGCATTTCGCATAACTCTGGGGCCAACGTCCTGACTTTC
cdr3_aa: CISHNSGANVLTF
d_call: -
v_call: TRBV29-1
clone_size: -
j_call: TRBJ2-6

cdr3_nt: TGTGCCAGCAGCTTAGTTGCGGAAACTAACTATGGCTACACCTTC
cdr3_aa: CASSLVAETNYGYTF
d_call: -
v_call: TRBV7-2
clone_size: -
j_call: TRBJ1-2

cdr3_nt: TGTGCCAGCAGAACAACAGGGGCCGGGGAGCTGTTTTTT
cdr3_aa: CASRTTGAGELFF
d_call: TRBD1
v_call: TRBV7-2
clone_size: -
j_call: TRBJ2-2

cdr3_nt: TGTGCTAGTGGTTTGGAGTACAATGAGCAGTTCTTC
cdr3_aa: CASGLEYNEQFF
d_call: -
v_call: TRBV12-5
clone_size: -
j_call: TRBJ2-1

cdr3_nt: TGTGCCATCAGTGAGCTGACGCCACAAGAGCAGTACTTC
cdr3_aa: CAISELTPQEQYF
d_call: -
v_call: TRBV10-3
clone_size: -
j_call: TRBJ2-7

cdr3_nt: TGTGCCAGCAGCTTAGAAGGGGGTGAGAACACCGGGGAGCTGTTTTTT
cdr3_aa: CASSLEGGENTGELFF
d_call: -
v_call: TRBV7-6
clone_size: few
j_call: TRBJ2-2

cdr3_nt: TGTGCCAGCAGCTTCGGGTCGAAGGGGGAAGAGACCCAGTACTTC
cdr3_aa: CASSFGSKGEETQYF
d_call: -
v_call: TRBV7-2
clone_size: -
j_call: TRBJ2-5

cdr3_nt: TGCGCCAGCGGGGCGGGAACCACAGATACGCAGTATTTT
cdr3_aa: CASGAGTTDTQYF
d_call: -
v_call: TRBV5-1
clone_size: -
j_call: TRBJ2-3

cdr3_nt: TGTGCCAGCAGCTTAGTCCCGGGTCATGAGCAGTTCTTC
cdr3_aa: CASSLVPGHEQFF
d_call: -
v_call: TRBV11-2
clone_size: -
j_call: TRBJ2-1

cdr3_nt: TGCAGTGCTAGGAGCGACAGTACCGAGCAGTACTTC
cdr3_aa: CSARSDSTEQYF
d_call: -
v_call: TRBV20-1
clone_size: many
j_call: TRBJ2-7

cdr3_nt: TGCAGTGCTAGAGATCCCGGGAAAGGCGAGCAGTACTTC
cdr3_aa: CSARDPGKGEQYF
d_call: -
v_call: TRBV20-1
clone_size: few
j_call: TRBJ2-7

cdr3_nt: TGTGCCAGCAGTAGAAGCGGACTGATTAGCACAGATACGCAGTATTTT
cdr3_aa: CASSRSGLISTDTQYF
d_call: -
v_call: TRBV5-6
clone_size: -
j_call: TRBJ2-3

cdr3_nt: TGCAGTGCTAGAGTTCTGGAAGAGGAGCAGTTCTTC
cdr3_aa: CSARVLEEEQFF
d_call: -
v_call: TRBV20-1
clone_size: few
j_call: TRBJ2-1

cdr3_nt: TGCAGTGCTAGAGATCAGACTAGCGGGATAGAGACCCAGTACTTC
cdr3_aa: CSARDQTSGIETQYF
d_call: TRBD2
v_call: TRBV20-1
clone_size: many
j_call: TRBJ2-5

cdr3_nt: TGTGCCAGCAGCCATGGGACTAGCGGGCTTCGCTCCTACAATGAGCAGTTCTTC
cdr3_aa: CASSHGTSGLRSYNEQFF
d_call: TRBD2
v_call: TRBV11-2
clone_size: few
j_call: TRBJ2-1

cdr3_nt: TGTGCCAGCAGGAGAGGGAAGACCCAGTACTTC
cdr3_aa: CASRRGKTQYF
d_call: -
v_call: TRBV11-2
clone_size: -
j_call: TRBJ2-5

cdr3_nt: TGTGCCAGTAGTCTCCGGACAGGGTCCGCCCGGGATACGCAGTATTTT
cdr3_aa: CASSLRTGSARDTQYF
d_call: TRBD1
v_call: TRBV19
clone_size: -
j_call: TRBJ2-3

cdr3_nt: TGCGCCAGCAGCTGGGGGACAGGAGGAGAAATTCAGTACTTC
cdr3_aa: CASSWGTGGEIQYF
d_call: TRBD1
v_call: TRBV5-1
clone_size: few
j_call: TRBJ2-4

cdr3_nt: TGTGCCAGCAGCGACAGGGCAGATACGCAGTATTTT
cdr3_aa: CASSDRADTQYF
d_call: TRBD1
v_call: TRBV5-8
clone_size: -
j_call: TRBJ2-3

cdr3_nt: TGTGCCAGCAGTGAAGGGCACACCGGCTCGCGCATTCAGTACTTC
cdr3_aa: CASSEGHTGSRIQYF
d_call: -
v_call: TRBV2
clone_size: -
j_call: TRBJ2-4

cdr3_nt: TGCGCCAGCAGCTCGCAAGTGAGCACCGGGGAGCTGTTTTTT
cdr3_aa: CASSSQVSTGELFF
d_call: -
v_call: TRBV5-1
clone_size: few
j_call: TRBJ2-2

cdr3_nt: TGCAGCGTTGTGAGTGAAACTAACTATGGCTACACCTTC
cdr3_aa: CSVVSETNYGYTF
d_call: -
v_call: TRBV29-1
clone_size: -
j_call: TRBJ1-2

cdr3_nt: TGTGCCAGCAGCTTACGACCGACCTACAATGAGCAGTTCTTC
cdr3_aa: CASSLRPTYNEQFF
d_call: -
v_call: TRBV7-2
clone_size: -
j_call: TRBJ2-1

cdr3_nt: TGTGCCTGGGGTTACAGGGCCTACGAGCAGTACTTC
cdr3_aa: CAWGYRAYEQYF
d_call: -
v_call: TRBV30
clone_size: once
j_call: TRBJ2-7

cdr3_nt: TGTGCCAGCAGATTAGTGAGCGGGAGCAAGACAGATACGCAGTATTTT
cdr3_aa: CASRLVSGSKTDTQYF
d_call: TRBD2
v_call: TRBV11-2
clone_size: -
j_call: TRBJ2-3

cdr3_nt: TGTGCCAGCAGAGGGACGTCCGGAGAGACCCAGTACTTC
cdr3_aa: CASRGTSGETQYF
d_call: -
v_call: TRBV6-1
clone_size: -
j_call: TRBJ2-5

cdr3_nt: TGTGCCACCAGCAGAGAAGGGACTAGCGGGGCAAATGAGCAGTTCTTC
cdr3_aa: CATSREGTSGANEQFF
d_call: TRBD2
v_call: TRBV15
clone_size: -
j_call: TRBJ2-1

cdr3_nt: TGTGCCAGCAGCCCTGGAGGGATCAACGGGGAGCTGTTTTTT
cdr3_aa: CASSPGGINGELFF
d_call: -
v_call: TRBV5-4
clone_size: few
j_call: TRBJ2-2

cdr3_nt: TGTGCCAGCAGCTTGTTACAGGGGCGTGACGGGAACACTGAAGCTTTCTTT
cdr3_aa: CASSLLQGRDGNTEAFF
d_call: TRBD1
v_call: TRBV7-8
clone_size: many
j_call: TRBJ1-1

cdr3_nt: TGCAGCGCCGCAGGGGGCGCCACTAATGAAAAACTGTTTTTT
cdr3_aa: CSAAGGATNEKLFF
d_call: TRBD1
v_call: TRBV29-1
clone_size: -
j_call: TRBJ1-4

cdr3_nt: TGCAGTGCTAGAACAAACAACCGAGGGGAGCAGTACTTC
cdr3_aa: CSARTNNRGEQYF
d_call: -
v_call: TRBV20-1
clone_size: -
j_call: TRBJ2-7

cdr3_nt: TGCAGCGTGGAGGGGGGCCCCCGGGAGACCCAGTACTTC
cdr3_aa: CSVEGGPRETQYF
d_call: -
v_call: TRBV29-1
clone_size: -
j_call: TRBJ2-5

cdr3_nt: TGCGCCAGCAGCAGCGGGACTAGCGGGACTAATGAGCAGTTCTTC
cdr3_aa: CASSSGTSGTNEQFF
d_call: TRBD2
v_call: TRBV5-1
clone_size: -
j_call: TRBJ2-1

cdr3_nt: TGCGCCAGCAGCGGGGGACTAGCGGGAGCTGGAAACACCATATATTTT
cdr3_aa: CASSGGLAGAGNTIYF
d_call: -
v_call: TRBV5-1
clone_size: -
j_call: TRBJ1-3

cdr3_nt: TGCGCCAGCAACCCCACCCAGTGGTCCTACAATGAGCAGTTCTTC
cdr3_aa: CASNPTQWSYNEQFF
d_call: -
v_call: TRBV5-1
clone_size: -
j_call: TRBJ2-1

cdr3_nt: TGTGCCAGCAGCTTAGCGAGGGGGAACGCTGAAGCTTTCTTT
cdr3_aa: CASSLARGNAEAFF
d_call: -
v_call: TRBV7-9
clone_size: -
j_call: TRBJ1-1

cdr3_nt: TGTGCCAGCAGTTACTCTGATTCACCCCTCCACTTT
cdr3_aa: CASSYSDSPLHF
d_call: -
v_call: TRBV6-6
clone_size: -
j_call: TRBJ1-6

cdr3_nt: TGTGCCAGCACCGCGCTTGGGGGGGCTAAGGCTGAAGCTTTCTTT
cdr3_aa: CASTALGGAKAEAFF
d_call: -
v_call: TRBV28
clone_size: -
j_call: TRBJ1-1

cdr3_nt: TGTGCCAGCAGTGAATTCGAAGTGTACGAGCAGTACTTC
cdr3_aa: CASSEFEVYEQYF
d_call: -
v_call: TRBV25-1
clone_size: -
j_call: TRBJ2-7

cdr3_nt: TGTGCCAGCAGTTGGGGGGTGGGCCCTTACGAGCAGTACTTC
cdr3_aa: CASSWGVGPYEQYF
d_call: -
v_call: TRBV27
clone_size: many
j_call: TRBJ2-7

cdr3_nt: TGCAGCGTTGCTTGGACGGCGAACACTGAAGCTTTCTTT
cdr3_aa: CSVAWTANTEAFF
d_call: -
v_call: TRBV29-1
clone_size: -
j_call: TRBJ1-1